Listed below are T cell receptor beta chains from one sample, sequenced in a study of graft-versus-host responses after intestinal transplantation. These TCRs' antigens remain unknown. Assay used: immunoSEQ multiplex PCR; TCRdb lists only in-frame clones, some missing. The table includes 95,000 to 110,000 clones, about 90% detected once. This specimen was unstimulated CD4+ T cells sorted from spleen or lymph node cells, taken before intestinal transplant. The receptor source for this set is a human donor who received an intestinal transplant. Both conserved end residues are part of each CDR3. The D gene is left open where the match is weak. Expanded clones are given a class, and other clones once, few, many or no size at all.

V gene: TRBV4-1; CDR3 length: 18; D gene: -; J gene: TRBJ1-5; clone size: -; CDR3 protein: CASSLRAERLRSNQPQHF
V gene: TRBV20-1; CDR3 length: 10; D gene: -; J gene: TRBJ2-1; clone size: -; CDR3 protein: CSARRDEQFF
V gene: TRBV29-1; CDR3 length: 14; D gene: TRBD2; J gene: TRBJ2-3; clone size: -; CDR3 protein: CSVERLAGTDTQYF
V gene: TRBV10-2; CDR3 length: 13; D gene: -; J gene: TRBJ2-7; clone size: few; CDR3 protein: CASSEASSYEQYF
V gene: TRBV7-9; CDR3 length: 15; D gene: -; J gene: TRBJ2-6; clone size: -; CDR3 protein: CASSLFGTGANVLTF
V gene: TRBV18; CDR3 length: 18; D gene: -; J gene: TRBJ2-6; clone size: -; CDR3 protein: CASSPRTSTPSGANVLTF
V gene: TRBV2; CDR3 length: 13; D gene: -; J gene: TRBJ2-5; clone size: -; CDR3 protein: CASARDTQETQYF
V gene: TRBV19; CDR3 length: 14; D gene: TRBD1; J gene: TRBJ2-1; clone size: -; CDR3 protein: CASSNWAGGSEQFF
V gene: TRBV7-3; CDR3 length: 17; D gene: TRBD2; J gene: TRBJ2-3; clone size: -; CDR3 protein: CASSLDGLAGVTDTQYF
V gene: TRBV28; CDR3 length: 15; D gene: -; J gene: TRBJ1-2; clone size: -; CDR3 protein: CASSLVASGYYGYTF
V gene: TRBV7-9; CDR3 length: 12; D gene: -; J gene: TRBJ2-3; clone size: -; CDR3 protein: CASSPQRDTQYF
V gene: TRBV27; CDR3 length: 16; D gene: -; J gene: TRBJ1-6; clone size: -; CDR3 protein: CASSTDTRMFNSPLHF
V gene: TRBV27; CDR3 length: 16; D gene: -; J gene: TRBJ2-4; clone size: -; CDR3 protein: CASSYGPALAKNIQYF
V gene: TRBV7-9; CDR3 length: 12; D gene: -; J gene: TRBJ1-2; clone size: -; CDR3 protein: CASSTANYGYTF
V gene: TRBV7-3; CDR3 length: 14; D gene: -; J gene: TRBJ2-3; clone size: -; CDR3 protein: CASSLMRATDTQYF
V gene: TRBV18; CDR3 length: 12; D gene: -; J gene: TRBJ1-2; clone size: -; CDR3 protein: CASSGQSYGYTF
V gene: TRBV5-1; CDR3 length: 15; D gene: -; J gene: TRBJ2-5; clone size: -; CDR3 protein: CASRLSGQFQETQYF
V gene: TRBV7-2; CDR3 length: 15; D gene: TRBD2; J gene: -; clone size: few; CDR3 protein: CASSLEGLAVYEQYF
V gene: TRBV11-2; CDR3 length: 16; D gene: TRBD2; J gene: TRBJ2-7; clone size: -; CDR3 protein: CASSSRLAGALYEQYF
V gene: TRBV2; CDR3 length: 14; D gene: TRBD2; J gene: TRBJ2-1; clone size: once; CDR3 protein: CASMMERGGHEQFF
V gene: TRBV7-6; CDR3 length: 13; D gene: TRBD1; J gene: TRBJ1-2; clone size: -; CDR3 protein: CASRRDRAGGYTF
V gene: TRBV7-6; CDR3 length: 15; D gene: -; J gene: TRBJ1-3; clone size: few; CDR3 protein: CASSSSGASGNTIYF